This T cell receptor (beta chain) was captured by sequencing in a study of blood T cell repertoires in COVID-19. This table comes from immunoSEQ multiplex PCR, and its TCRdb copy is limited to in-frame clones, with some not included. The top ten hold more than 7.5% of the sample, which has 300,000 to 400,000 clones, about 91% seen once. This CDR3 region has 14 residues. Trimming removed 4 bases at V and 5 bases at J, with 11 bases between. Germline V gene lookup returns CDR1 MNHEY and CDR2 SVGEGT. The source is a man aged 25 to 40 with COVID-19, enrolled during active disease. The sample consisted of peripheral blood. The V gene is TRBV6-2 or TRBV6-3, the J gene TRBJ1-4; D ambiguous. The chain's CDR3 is CASSSTTPNEKLFF. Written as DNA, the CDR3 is TGTGCCAGCAGTTCGACTACTCCCAATGAAAAACTGTTTTTT.